This T cell receptor (beta chain) emerged from a study of T-cell reconstitution after alpha-beta-depleted transplantation in children. Study-level findings and limits: Hyperexpanded clones declined; after one year, newly produced T cells mostly supplied diversity. About two months after transplant, alpha-beta T cells reportedly came from several hundred expanded graft clones.

Unique molecular identifiers were incorporated into the prepared TCRbeta library. TCRdb re-analysed the PCR reads in MiXCR, keeping a single row per CDR3 protein. The sample has roughly 48,000 distinct CDR3 sequences, roughly 5% seen once. This clonotype was seen many times. The antigen is unknown. The CDR3 extends over 12 amino acids. Looked up from germline, CDR1 is SNHLY and CDR2 is FYNNEI. V lost 1 base to trimming and J lost 4 bases, with 4 bases between them. J is TRBJ1-2 and V is TRBV2; D remains unclear. The origin of this receptor is a female patient aged 2 to 10 who had a stem cell transplant for aplastic anemia, so the T cells may come from the graft donor. This sample comprised PBMCs, mostly from graft donor cells, obtained 60 days after TCRalphabeta/CD19-depleted stem cell transplant. Here the CDR3 DNA reads TGTGCCAGCAGTGAAGAGACCTATGGCTACACCTTC. Amino acid sequence: CASSEETYGYTF. The full variable domain, with the rest looked up from reference TRBV2 and TRBJ1-2, is EPEVTQTPSHQVTQMGQEVILRCVPISNHLYFYWYRQILGQKVEFLVSFYNNEISEKSEIFDDQFSVERPDGSNFTLKIRSTKLEDSAMYFCASSEETYGYTFGSGTRLTVV.